The clone carrying this T cell receptor beta chain was counted ten times or more. Time point specified: before trial treatment. The data derive from a study of low-dose radiotherapy and immunotherapy resistance in tumors. Covering alpha and beta chains, TRAV- and TRBV-specific primers were used for the first-strand cDNA. With a V-primer adapter and a constant-region primer, TCRs were amplified for approximately 20 PCR cycles. One entry per CDR3 protein, called by TCRdb with MiXCR from the reads. This sample has nearly 95,000 distinct CDR3 sequences; around 9.2% occur once, and the top ten carry roughly 1%. Germline V CDR1 and CDR2: LGHDT, YNNKEL (reference sequence). The V gene lost 5 bases and the J gene lost 4 bases, with 14 bases spanning the gap. There are 14 residues in the CDR3.

The material sequenced was PBMCs, taken before treatment. The chain carries TRBV3-1 and TRBJ1-1, with D possibly TRBD1 on 5 matching bases. The TCR comes from a male donor with prostate cancer. The CDR3 sequence is CASSGGVSGTEAFF. The CDR3 DNA reads as TGTGCCAGCAGCGGAGGGGTTTCTGGCACTGAAGCTTTCTTT.